The 19 T cell receptor beta chains given below trace back to one sample, sequenced in a study of identical twins. A single record per CDR3 protein comes from TCRdb applying MiXCR to the 5' RACE reads. The table has 400,000 to 500,000 distinct CDR3 sequences, 14% seen once; the top ten hold approximately 0.98%. These same records also appear under a second study, on yellow fever vaccine responses in identical twins.

The sequencing input was CD4+ T cells sorted from blood. The receptors were gathered from a woman between 18 and 30 years old in good health.

This clonotype was counted only a few times. This chain links TRBV12-3 or TRBV12-4 with TRBJ2-5; 9 bases map to TRBD2. The V gene end was trimmed by 5 bases and the J gene end by 5 bases; junction bases not matched to a gene: 9. This CDR3 contains 15 residues. CDR3 DNA: TGTGCCAGCAGTCCCGGGACTAGCTGGCACGAGACCCAGTACTTC. Translating it yields CASSPGTSWHETQYF.

The chain combines TRBV5-1 with TRBJ1-2, with D maybe TRBD1 (5 bases). Germline loops: CDR1 SGHRS, CDR2 YFSETQ. V lost 7 bases, J lost 2 bases, and 9 bases lay in between. The CDR3 extends over 12 amino acids. The CDR3 nucleotides are TGCGCCAGCCGAGGGGAGAACTATGGCTACACCTTC. Protein product: CASRGENYGYTF. The complete variable domain, with remaining parts taken from reference TRBV5-1 and TRBJ1-2, reads KAGVTQTPRYLIKTRGQQVTLSCSPISGHRSVSWYQQTPGQGLQFLFEYFSETQRNKGNFPGRFSGRQFSNSRSEMNVSTLELGDSALYLCASRGENYGYTFGSGTRLTVV.

The gene calls are TRBV4-2 and TRBJ2-5; possible D gene TRBD1, 7 bases. The CDR3 is made up of 13 amino acids. Trimming removed 6 bases from V and 5 bases from J, with 13 bases in between. The V gene's germline CDR1 is LGHNA and CDR2 YNFKEQ. CDR3 in DNA: TGTGCCAGCAGACTCCAGGGGGGTGAGACCCAGTACTTC. This gives the protein CASRLQGGETQYF.

The chain recombines TRBV9 with TRBJ2-2, with 7 bases matching TRBD1. The CDR3 is 17 amino acids. Germline V lookup: CDR1 SGDLS, CDR2 YYNGEE. With 4 bases clipped from V and 0 bases from J, the junction kept 9 bases outside the gene matches. CDR3 in amino acids: CASSSISGTANTGELFF. The CDR3 coding sequence is TGTGCCAGCAGCTCCATCTCCGGGACAGCGAACACCGGGGAGCTGTTTTTT.

The table lists this clonotype with a count of one. The gene calls are TRBV12-3 or TRBV12-4 and TRBJ2-7, with 8 nucleotides matching TRBD1. The CDR3 extends over 15 amino acids. J gave up 2 bases and V 0 bases, and 3 bases lay outside the gene matches. The CDR3 coding sequence is TGTGCCAGCAGTTTAGCGGACAGGGATGCCTACGAGCAGTACTTC. This translates into CASSLADRDAYEQYF.

The chain combines TRBV6-5 with TRBJ2-7; D uncertain. The V end lost 0 bases, the J end lost 0 bases, and 9 bases lay between the germline ends. The CDR3 consists of 15 residues. CDR1 is MNHEY and CDR2 is SVGAGI in the germline V gene. In DNA form, the CDR3 reads TGTGCCAGCAGTTACTCTTGGGTTGGCTCCTACGAGCAGTACTTC. It encodes CASSYSWVGSYEQYF.

The table lists this clonotype with a few counts. The chain joins TRBV10-3 to TRBJ2-2; 10 nucleotides agree with TRBD2. The CDR3 loop spans 18 amino acids. Germline V gene sequence: CDR1 ENHRY, CDR2 SYGVKD. Trimming at V came to 3 bases and at J to 5 bases, leaving 12 bases not matched to a gene. The CDR3 nucleotides read TGTGCCATCAGTGAAAGTATGCTAGCGGGGGCCCTAACCGGGGAGCTGTTTTTT. It specifies CAISESMLAGALTGELFF.

This clonotype turned up a few times. This chain links TRBV2 with TRBJ2-4; unclear D gene. Trimming pared 7 bases from V and 3 bases from J, leaving 16 bases between. The CDR3 runs 15 residues. CDR1 is SNHLY and CDR2 is FYNNEI in the germline V gene. The CDR3 region is CASIGEAPGKNIQYF. CDR3 nucleotide sequence: TGTGCCAGCATTGGAGAGGCACCAGGCAAAAACATTCAGTACTTC.

This clonotype was counted a few times. The chain joins TRBV6-5 to TRBJ2-3; no reliable D call. V lost 1 base and J lost 0, with 8 bases in between. The CDR3 runs 15 residues. Germline V gene data show CDR1 as MNHEY and CDR2 as SVGAGI. CDR3 sequence: CASSYFAQSTDTQYF. CDR3 coding DNA: TGTGCCAGCAGTTACTTCGCCCAGAGCACAGATACGCAGTATTTT.

This chain joins TRBV25-1 and TRBJ2-7; 15 bases are a match to TRBD2. The CDR3 sequence is 13 residues long. V was pared by 11 bases and J by 6 bases, with 5 bases of the junction left unmatched. Germline V CDR1 and CDR2: MGHDK, SYGVNS. The CDR3 DNA follows: TGTGCCGCTAAGGGACTAGCGGGGGGCGAGCAGTACTTC. Its translation is CAAKGLAGGEQYF.

DNA for the CDR3: TGTGCCACCAGCAGAGATGCGCAGGGGGGGGGAGAGACCCAGTACTTC. It codes for CATSRDAQGGGETQYF. This chain connects TRBV15 to TRBJ2-5, with D perhaps being TRBD1 or TRBD2 (7 bases each). Germline V gives CDR1 LNHNV, CDR2 YYDKDF (reference sequence). Trimming shortened V by 0 bases and J by 4 bases, and 15 bases separated the two germline ends. This CDR3 is 16 amino acids long.

The V call is TRBV15, the J call TRBJ1-1; D remains unclear. The CDR3 totals 15 residues. Germline CDR1 and CDR2: LNHNV and YYDKDF (reference sequence). V was cut by 0 bases and J by 1 base, with 9 bases left in between. Here the CDR3 reads CATSRENSWNTEAFF. CDR3 nucleotides: TGTGCCACCAGCAGAGAGAACAGCTGGAACACTGAAGCTTTCTTT.

The CDR3 is CSASHTANTGELFF. The CDR3 bases are TGCAGTGCTAGTCACACAGCGAACACCGGGGAGCTGTTTTTT. The chain links TRBV20-1 to TRBJ2-2; no clear D. The CDR3 extends over 14 amino acids. Germline loops: CDR1 DFQATT, CDR2 SNEGSKA (reference sequence). The V and J ends lost 3 bases and 0 bases respectively, with 8 bases between them.

This clonotype was seen repeatedly, ten times or more. The V gene is TRBV20-1, the J gene TRBJ2-3; no firm D call. The CDR3 length is 16 residues. CDR1 is DFQATT, CDR2 SNEGSKA, per germline (reference sequence). Trimming left V 4 bases short and J 2 bases short, with 19 bases between. CDR3 nucleotide sequence: TGCAGTGCTACCCACATGGCGGAGAGATTCACAGATACGCAGTATTTT. This translates into CSATHMAERFTDTQYF.

V usage is TRBV10-3 and J usage is TRBJ2-7; D is perhaps TRBD2 (5 bases). This CDR3 has 12 residues. The germline CDR1 and CDR2 sequences are ENHRY and SYGVKD. V lost 5 bases, J lost 2 bases, and 7 bases lay in between. The CDR3 bases are TGTGCCATCAGTAGACTAACCTACGAGCAGTACTTC. Translating it yields CAISRLTYEQYF.

This clonotype was counted a few times. The chain uses TRBV5-5 and TRBJ2-1; D possibly corresponds to TRBD2 (6 bases). Germline V gene data show CDR1 as SGHKS and CDR2 as YYEKEE (reference sequence). The CDR3 runs 12 residues. CDR3 nucleotides: TGTGCAGGATCGGGACTGACCAATGAGCAGTTCTTC. Its protein product is CAGSGLTNEQFF.

With respect to this clonotype: Being one base from a much bigger clone, this may be a read error. The genes are TRBV5-1 and TRBJ2-1; 10 bases line up with TRBD2. Germline CDR1 SGHRS, CDR2 YFSETQ. This CDR3 has 15 amino acids. V lost 1 base and J lost 7; bases outside the gene matches: 5. The DNA of the CDR3 is TGCGCCAGCAGCTTGAGGCTAGCGGGAGTAAATGAGCAGTTCTTC. It encodes CASSLRLAGVNEQFF.

This clonotype was observed a few times. J is TRBJ2-3 and V is TRBV2; no reliable D call. From germline, CDR1 is SNHLY and CDR2 FYNNEI. The CDR3 sequence is 15 residues long. With 6 bases removed from V and 5 bases from J, the gap between germline ends came to 18 bases. CDR3 in amino acids: CASRAWNVDGDTQYF. The CDR3 DNA follows: TGTGCCAGCAGGGCCTGGAATGTTGACGGAGATACGCAGTATTTT.

In this sample, this clonotype turned up a few times. The chain recombines TRBV7-2 with TRBJ1-2; 10 nucleotides align to TRBD1. The CDR3 consists of 16 residues. Trimming removed 4 bases from V and 2 bases from J; junction bases left unmatched: 7. Germline CDR1 SGHTA, CDR2 FQGNSA. CDR3 region: CASSYPPGQGNYGYTF. The CDR3 DNA reads as TGTGCCAGCAGCTACCCCCCGGGACAGGGGAACTATGGCTACACCTTC. The full variable domain, rest sourced from reference TRBV7-2 and TRBJ1-2, is GAGVSQSPSNKVTEKGKDVELRCDPISGHTALYWYRQSLGQGLEFLIYFQGNSAPDKSGLPSDRFSAERTGGSVSTLTIQRTQQEDSAVYLCASSYPPGQGNYGYTFGSGTRLTVV.